The entry below gives a single T cell receptor (beta chain) sequence along with its context. These data originate in a study of cytomegalovirus exposure and HLA in healthy donors. PCR employed 60 Vbeta and 13 Jbeta primers. The repertoire was sequenced with immunoSEQ multiplex PCR; TCRdb's copy has only in-frame clones and lacks some. The data hold 200,000 to 250,000 clones, with less than 85% observed a single time. There are 14 residues in the CDR3. Trimming pared 3 bases from V and 0 bases from J, leaving 7 bases between. The germline CDR1 and CDR2 sequences are SGHNT and YYREEE (reference sequence).

This clonotype originated in a girl aged 2 to 10 in good health and CMV-seronegative. The V and J genes are TRBV5-4 and TRBJ2-4, with D maybe TRBD2 (6 bases). The sequenced sample consisted of PBMCs. The CDR3 nucleotides are TGTGCCAGCAGCTCGGGGGTAGCCAAAAACATTCAGTACTTC. Translation: CASSSGVAKNIQYF.